In this sample, the clone carrying this T cell receptor (beta chain) turned up a few times. This entry belongs to a study of blood T cells in healthy people across ages. A second PCR, run for about 6 to 12 cycles, used a sample-barcoded 5' primer plus a J-beta primer mix. The study obtained at least 2.5 million CDR3-containing paired-end reads from every sample. One entry per CDR3 protein, called by TCRdb with MiXCR from the 5' RACE reads. The sample lists about 620,000 distinct CDR3 sequences, about 21% occurring once. Sequences were obtained from blood. This sequence originates from a man in his 70s in good health.

The CDR3 region is CARHLLGLGNTGELFF. In DNA, the CDR3 is TGTGCCAGACACCTTCTTGGACTAGGGAACACCGGGGAGCTGTTTTTT. The V and J genes are TRBV19 and TRBJ2-2; 7 bases line up with TRBD2. Germline V gives CDR1 LNHDA, CDR2 SQIVND (reference sequence). The CDR3 contains 16 residues. V was clipped by 9 bases and J by 1 base; unmatched bases: 11.